This TCR beta chain was sequenced in a study of blood T cell repertoires in COVID-19. Authors' methods: Nucleated cell counts were estimated from reference gene primer amplification. Sequencing was performed with immunoSEQ multiplex PCR; in TCRdb, only in-frame clones are kept and a portion is missing. That table furnishes V, J and clone size, whereas the DNA furnished D and trimming. The data show about 200,000 clones, more than 75% seen once. V was shortened by 0 bases and J by 0 bases, with 9 bases between the two germline ends. This CDR3 is built from 16 residues. Germline CDR1 and CDR2: MNHEY and SVGAGI.

The material sequenced was peripheral blood. V gene TRBV6-5 combines with J gene TRBJ1-3; unclear D gene. This TCR was recovered from a man over 45 with acute or convalescent COVID-19. The CDR3 bases are TGTGCCAGCAGTTACTCGGGCAGACCCTCTGGAAACACCATATATTTT. Translating gives CASSYSGRPSGNTIYF.